The rows below give T cell receptor beta chains drawn from one sample of a study of response to subunit inactivated influenza vaccine. TCRdb processed the RT-PCR reads anew with MiXCR; each CDR3 protein has one entry. This sample has roughly 520,000 distinct CDR3 sequences, with 25% found just once. This specimen was CD4+ T cells sorted from PBMCs, taken 4 to 6 days after vaccination. The receptors derive from a man between 50 and 59 years old who received an inactivated influenza vaccine. CDR3s include the opening cysteine and the closing phenylalanine or tryptophan. A D gene is named only where the DNA matches it firmly. A row's size may be missing; if present it is once, few, many or a size class.

v_gene	j_gene	d_gene	abundance	CDR3nt	CDR3aa
TRBV4-1	TRBJ2-7	TRBD2	few	TGCGCCAGCAGCCAACGGTCTAGCGGGACCTACGAGCAGTACTTC	CASSQRSSGTYEQYF
TRBV5-1	TRBJ2-3	-	-	TGCGCCAGCAGCCGTCAGGTGGATACGCAGTATTTT	CASSRQVDTQYF
TRBV20-1	TRBJ2-7	TRBD2	-	TGCAGTGCTTCGACTAGCGGGTCCTACGAGCAGTACTTC	CSASTSGSYEQYF
TRBV29-1	TRBJ1-4	-	-	TGCAGCGTCCTCGACAGCGAGATGAATGAAAAACTGTTTTTT	CSVLDSEMNEKLFF
TRBV9	TRBJ2-1	-	-	TGTGCCAGCAGCGCCGGGACCCGCGAATACAATGAGCAGTTCTTC	CASSAGTREYNEQFF
TRBV20-1	TRBJ1-6	-	-	TGCAGTGCTAGAGCGGCAGGCCGCTCACCCCTCCACTTT	CSARAAGRSPLHF
TRBV20-1	TRBJ2-3	-	-	TGCAGTGCTAGAGATTCCGGGACCCCAGATACGCAGTATTTT	CSARDSGTPDTQYF
TRBV2	TRBJ1-5	-	-	TGTGCCAGCAGTGTTGGACAGCTTATACATCAGCCCCAGCATTTT	CASSVGQLIHQPQHF
TRBV20-1	TRBJ2-7	-	-	TGCAGTGCTAGACCACCCTTGCCCAGCGGCTACGAGCAGTACTTC	CSARPPLPSGYEQYF
TRBV6-2/TRBV6-3	TRBJ2-5	TRBD2	-	TGTGCCAGCAGTTACCTGAAGACTAGCGGGAGGCCGGGGGCCCAGTACTTC	CASSYLKTSGRPGAQYF
TRBV2	TRBJ2-7	-	many	TGTGCCAGCAGTGTAGGGGAATACGCCTACGAGCAGTACTTC	CASSVGEYAYEQYF
TRBV7-2	TRBJ2-4	-	-	TGTGCCAGCAGCTTAGCGGGGACCGCCCTCAGGAACATTCAGTACTTC	CASSLAGTALRNIQYF
TRBV5-1	TRBJ1-1	-	-	TGCGCCAGCAGCTTGGAGGAGGCAGGAGTGACTGAAGCTTTCTTT	CASSLEEAGVTEAFF
TRBV6-5	TRBJ2-1	-	few	TGTGCCAGCAGCCAGGGCCGGGAAGAGCAGTTCTTC	CASSQGREEQFF
TRBV27	TRBJ2-1	TRBD2	-	TGTGCCAGCAGTCGACGGCGGGGGTTCTCCTACAATGAGCAGTTCTTC	CASSRRRGFSYNEQFF
TRBV10-3	TRBJ2-5	-	-	TGTGCCATCAGCGATTCACAGAAGGGGCAAGAGACCCAGTACTTC	CAISDSQKGQETQYF
TRBV12-3/TRBV12-4	TRBJ2-5	-	few	TGTGCCAGCAGTGCCTGGGAAAAGGCGGAGACCCAGTACTTC	CASSAWEKAETQYF
TRBV4-3	TRBJ2-7	TRBD2	-	TGCGCCAGCAGCCCGCGGACTAGCGGGGTTGTCGAGCAGTACTTC	CASSPRTSGVVEQYF
TRBV7-9	TRBJ2-7	-	-	TGTGCCAGCAGCTTAGGGGGCGGTTACTACGAGCAGTACTTC	CASSLGGGYYEQYF